This TCR beta chain appears in the sequencing data of a study of blood T cell repertoires in COVID-19. Looking at the study overall: The United States, Italy and Spain provided the acute and convalescent COVID-19 samples. Sources were T cells, B-cell-depleted T cells, or PBMCs; the material itself was cDNA or gDNA.

In the source study's methods: Estimated nucleated cell counts came from reference gene primer amplification. Libraries were prepared by immunoSEQ multiplex PCR; TCRdb keeps only in-frame clonotypes and omits some of them. That table gives V, J and clone size, and the DNA gave D and trimming. This table holds approximately 35,000 clones, 65% to 90% found once. The germline V gene has CDR1 SEHNR and CDR2 FQNEAQ (reference sequence). The CDR3 contains 15 residues. With 5 bases clipped from V and 4 bases from J, the junction kept 8 bases outside the gene matches. The chain recombines TRBV7-9 with TRBJ1-1, with 9 bases matching TRBD1. Sequenced material: peripheral blood. The receptor comes from a human donor in a cohort sampled during active COVID-19. The CDR3 coding sequence is TGTGCCAGCAGCCTTACAGGGGGCGCAGGCACTGAAGCTTTCTTT. Amino acids: CASSLTGGAGTEAFF.